Each of the 12 T cell receptor beta chains below was sequenced from the same sample in a study of blood T cell repertoires in COVID-19. Clones were sequenced by immunoSEQ multiplex PCR, and TCRdb holds only the in-frame ones, with some missing. In the table there are roughly 200,000 clones, around 85% of which are singletons. Sequenced input: peripheral blood. The receptors shown here come from a woman aged 55-70 years with acute or convalescent COVID-19.

V is TRBV7-9 and J is TRBJ1-1, with TRBD1 as a possible D gene (5 bases). The CDR3 extends over 15 amino acids. In germline, CDR1 is SEHNR, CDR2 FQNEAQ (reference sequence). V gave up 4 bases and J gave up 1 base, with 13 bases separating them. The CDR3 reads CASSSLRAQNTEAFF. The CDR3 nucleotides are TGTGCCAGCAGCTCCCTCAGGGCTCAGAACACTGAAGCTTTCTTT.

This clone was recorded only once. The V call is TRBV6-2 or TRBV6-3, the J call TRBJ2-3; possibly TRBD2 for D (6 bases). CDR3 length: 16 residues. Germline V gene data show CDR1 as MNHEY and CDR2 as SVGEGT. The ends were cut back, 2 bases at V and 3 bases at J, with 15 bases in the middle. The CDR3 here is CASSYVLATITDTQYF. CDR3 DNA sequence: TGTGCCAGCAGTTACGTCCTAGCGACAATTACAGATACGCAGTATTTT.

This clone was detected a few times. The rearrangement uses TRBV10-3 and TRBJ1-1, with 8 bases fitting TRBD1. V lost 3 bases to trimming and J lost 4 bases; unmatched junction nucleotides: 4. Germline CDR1 ENHRY, CDR2 SYGVKD. This CDR3 has 14 amino acids. The DNA of the CDR3 is TGTGCCATCAGTGACAGGGGGCTGGTCACTGAAGCTTTCTTT. Encoded protein: CAISDRGLVTEAFF.

This chain's CDR3 is CASTPRDRGVETQYF. The CDR3 nucleotides are TGTGCCAGCACCCCCCGGGACAGGGGAGTGGAGACCCAGTACTTC. This chain joins TRBV7-9 and TRBJ2-5; TRBD1 agrees at 10 bases. This CDR3 is built from 15 residues. From germline, CDR1 is SEHNR and CDR2 FQNEAQ (reference sequence). With V trimmed by 7 bases and J by 5 bases, 10 bases remained unmatched. The whole variable domain, remainder taken from reference TRBV7-9 and TRBJ2-5, is DTGVSQNPRHKITKRGQNVTFRCDPISEHNRLYWYRQTLGQGPEFLTYFQNEAQLEKSRLLSDRFSAERPKGSFSTLEIQRTEQGDSAMYLCASTPRDRGVETQYFGPGTRLLVL.

The rearrangement links TRBV11-2 to TRBJ2-7; D possibly corresponds to TRBD2 (5 bases). V was trimmed by 7 bases and J by 1 base, leaving 17 bases between them. This CDR3 has 15 amino acids. Germline V CDR1 and CDR2: SGHAT, FQNNGV. CDR3 amino acids: CASTPETPGSYEQYF. CDR3 sequence (DNA): TGTGCCAGCACCCCTGAGACCCCGGGATCCTACGAGCAGTACTTC.

This CDR3 is CASSLSALAGGIGGEQYV. CDR3 DNA sequence: TGTGCCAGCAGTTTATCGGCACTAGCGGGAGGAATTGGTGGCGAGCAGTACGTC. V is TRBV28 and J is TRBJ2-7; 12 bases fit TRBD2. With V trimmed by 1 base and J by 6 bases, 13 bases remained unmatched. CDR1 and CDR2 (germline): MDHEN, SYDVKM. This CDR3 contains 18 residues.

J is TRBJ2-5 and V is TRBV27, with TRBD1 matching 8 bases. Trimming took 1 base from V and 5 from J; bases not matched to a gene: 12. There are 17 residues in the CDR3. Germline V CDR1 and CDR2: MNHEY, SMNVEV (reference sequence). The CDR3 region is CASSLFFAAGGLETQYF. DNA of the CDR3: TGTGCCAGCAGTTTATTTTTTGCGGCAGGGGGCCTGGAGACCCAGTACTTC.

The chain combines TRBV10-3 with TRBJ1-5; D is unclear. Germline-derived CDR1 and CDR2 are ENHRY and SYGVKD. V was pared by 3 bases and J by 4 bases, with 7 bases between. The CDR3 covers 13 residues. This CDR3 is CAISDVGNQPQHF. CDR3 sequence (DNA): TGTGCCATCAGTGATGTCGGGAATCAGCCCCAGCATTTT.

This clone was detected once. The chain uses TRBV18 and TRBJ1-6; 7 nucleotides align to TRBD1. The V segment lost 3 bases and the J segment 8 bases; nucleotides outside the gene matches: 4. CDR3 length: 14 residues. The germline V gene has CDR1 KGHSH and CDR2 LQKENI. Written as DNA, the CDR3 is TGTGCCAGCTCACCGAATCAGGGGGATTCACCCCTCCACTTT. Its translation: CASSPNQGDSPLHF.

The chain links TRBV10-1 to TRBJ2-3, with a possible D match to TRBD2 (7 bases). Trimming removed 3 bases from V and 2 bases from J, with 12 bases in between. The CDR3 runs to 15 residues. Germline-derived CDR1 and CDR2 are WNHNN and SYGVQD (reference sequence). The CDR3 coding sequence is TGCGCCAGCAGTGAAGGGGGGGCCGCCACAGATACGCAGTATTTT. This gives the protein CASSEGGAATDTQYF.

The rearrangement uses TRBV18 and TRBJ2-1; 15 nucleotides agree with TRBD2. J was trimmed by 7 bases and V by 6 bases; bases with no gene match: 4. The CDR3 covers 15 residues. CDR1 KGHSH and CDR2 LQKENI come from the germline V gene. CDR3 in amino acids: CASSAGTSGRNEQFF. CDR3 nucleotides: TGTGCCAGCTCGGCCGGGACTAGCGGGAGGAATGAGCAGTTCTTC. The full variable domain, with the rest looked up from reference TRBV18 and TRBJ2-1, is NAGVMQNPRHLVRRRGQEARLRCSPMKGHSHVYWYRQLPEEGLKFMVYLQKENIIDESGMPKERFSAEFPKEGPSILRIQQVVRGDSAAYFCASSAGTSGRNEQFFGPGTRLTVL.

This rearrangement joins TRBV2 to TRBJ2-2; 9 nucleotides match TRBD1. J gave up 3 bases and V 7 bases, and 9 bases lay outside the gene matches. Germline CDR1 SNHLY, CDR2 FYNNEI. The CDR3 extends over 16 amino acids. CDR3 loop: CASNRNRGLDTGELFF. In DNA form, the CDR3 reads TGTGCCAGCAACAGGAACAGGGGGCTCGACACCGGGGAGCTGTTTTTT.